The present TCR beta chain was sequenced within a study of CXCR3-negative and CXCR3-positive naive CD8 T cells. Study-wide points: With respect to TRBV-TRBJ usage, naive CXCR3-negative and CXCR3-positive cells were similar; memory differed.

UMI-tagged TRB cDNA libraries were built via 5' RACE. TCRdb re-analyzed the 5' RACE reads; it lists each CDR3 protein once, without DNA. This specimen shows around 41,000 distinct CDR3 sequences; the ten leading clones hold about 10%. CD8+ T cell subsets were each sorted in triplicate, 300,000 cells apiece. Germline V lookup: CDR1 SGHRS, CDR2 YFSETQ. The CDR3 is 13 residues long. Worth noting for this clonotype: Its antigen is still unknown.

The specimen was memory CD8+ T cells from blood. The TCR sequence derives from a human donor in good health. Some clones in this sample may be carry-over from other donors' samples. This chain connects TRBV5-1 to TRBJ2-1; TCRdb names TRBD2, which stays unverified in the absence of DNA. The CDR3 reads CASTGSHKDEQFF.